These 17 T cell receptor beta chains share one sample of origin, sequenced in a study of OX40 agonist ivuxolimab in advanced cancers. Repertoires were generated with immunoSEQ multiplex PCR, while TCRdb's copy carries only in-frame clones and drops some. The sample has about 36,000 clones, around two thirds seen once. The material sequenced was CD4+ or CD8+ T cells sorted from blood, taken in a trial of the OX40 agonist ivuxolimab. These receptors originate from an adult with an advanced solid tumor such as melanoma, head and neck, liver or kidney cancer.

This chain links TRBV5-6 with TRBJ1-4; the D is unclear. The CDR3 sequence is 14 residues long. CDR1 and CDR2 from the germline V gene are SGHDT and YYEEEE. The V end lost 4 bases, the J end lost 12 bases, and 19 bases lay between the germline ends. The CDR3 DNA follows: TGTGCCAGCAGCGCCTTGGGGTCCCGAGAAGAACTGTTTTTT. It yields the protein CASSALGSREELFF.

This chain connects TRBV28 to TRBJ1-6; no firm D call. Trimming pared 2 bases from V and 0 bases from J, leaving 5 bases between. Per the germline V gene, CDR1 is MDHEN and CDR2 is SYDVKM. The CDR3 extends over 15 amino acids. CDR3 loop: CASSLGSSYNSPLHF. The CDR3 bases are TGTGCCAGCAGTTTAGGGAGCTCCTATAATTCACCCCTCCACTTT.

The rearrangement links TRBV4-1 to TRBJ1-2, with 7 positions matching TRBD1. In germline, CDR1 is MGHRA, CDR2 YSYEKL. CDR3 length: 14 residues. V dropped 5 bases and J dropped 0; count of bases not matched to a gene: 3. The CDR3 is CASSNDRANYGYTF. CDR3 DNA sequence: TGCGCCAGCAGCAACGACAGGGCTAACTATGGCTACACCTTC.

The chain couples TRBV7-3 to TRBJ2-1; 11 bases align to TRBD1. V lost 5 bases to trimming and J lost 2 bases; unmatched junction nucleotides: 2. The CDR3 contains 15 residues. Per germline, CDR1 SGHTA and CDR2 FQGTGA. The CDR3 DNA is TGTGCCAGCAGCCGGGACAGGGGGACCTACAATGAGCAGTTCTTC. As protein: CASSRDRGTYNEQFF.

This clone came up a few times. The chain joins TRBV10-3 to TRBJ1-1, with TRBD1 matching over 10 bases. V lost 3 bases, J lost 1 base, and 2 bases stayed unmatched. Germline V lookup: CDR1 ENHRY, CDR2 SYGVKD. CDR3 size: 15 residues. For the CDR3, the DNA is TGTGCCATCAGTGAAGGGACAGGGGAGAACACTGAAGCTTTCTTT. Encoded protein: CAISEGTGENTEAFF.

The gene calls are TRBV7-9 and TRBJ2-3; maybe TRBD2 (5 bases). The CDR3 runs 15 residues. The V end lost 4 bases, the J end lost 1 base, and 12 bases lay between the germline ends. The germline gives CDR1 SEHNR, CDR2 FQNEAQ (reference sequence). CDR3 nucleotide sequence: TGTGCCAGCAGCTCCGGCGGACTGCGCACAGATACGCAGTATTTT. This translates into CASSSGGLRTDTQYF.

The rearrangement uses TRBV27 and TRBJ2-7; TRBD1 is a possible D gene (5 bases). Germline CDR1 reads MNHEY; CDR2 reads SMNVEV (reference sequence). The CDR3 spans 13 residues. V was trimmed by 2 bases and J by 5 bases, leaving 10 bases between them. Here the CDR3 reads CASSLGQFDEQYF. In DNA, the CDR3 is TGTGCCAGCAGTTTAGGACAATTCGACGAGCAGTACTTC.

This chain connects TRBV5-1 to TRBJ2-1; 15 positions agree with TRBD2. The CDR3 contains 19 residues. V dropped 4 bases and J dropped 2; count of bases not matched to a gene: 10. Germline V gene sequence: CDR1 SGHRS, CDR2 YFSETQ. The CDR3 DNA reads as TGCGCCAGCAGCACCTTCGGGACTAGCGGGGGGTCCACCTACAATGAGCAGTTCTTC. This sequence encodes CASSTFGTSGGSTYNEQFF.

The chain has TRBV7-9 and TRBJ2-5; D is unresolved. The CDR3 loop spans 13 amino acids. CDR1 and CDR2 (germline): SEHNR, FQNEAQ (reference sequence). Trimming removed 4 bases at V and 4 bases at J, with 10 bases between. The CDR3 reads CASSSVGSETQYF. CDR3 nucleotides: TGTGCCAGCAGCTCAGTGGGATCAGAGACCCAGTACTTC.

For the CDR3, the DNA is TGTGCCAGCAGCCAAGATCCAGGGGATGATTATGAGCAGTTCTTC. Protein sequence: CASSQDPGDDYEQFF. The V and J genes are TRBV4-2 and TRBJ2-1, with D tentatively TRBD1 (6 bases). V gave up 0 bases and J gave up 8 bases, with 14 bases separating them. This CDR3 contains 15 residues. Germline loops: CDR1 LGHNA, CDR2 YNFKEQ.

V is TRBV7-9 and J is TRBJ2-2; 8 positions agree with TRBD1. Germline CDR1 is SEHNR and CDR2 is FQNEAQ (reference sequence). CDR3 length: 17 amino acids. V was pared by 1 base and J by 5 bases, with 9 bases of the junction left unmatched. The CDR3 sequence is CASSLVLPGQATGELFF. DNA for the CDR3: TGTGCCAGCAGCTTAGTCCTTCCGGGACAGGCGACCGGGGAGCTGTTTTTT.

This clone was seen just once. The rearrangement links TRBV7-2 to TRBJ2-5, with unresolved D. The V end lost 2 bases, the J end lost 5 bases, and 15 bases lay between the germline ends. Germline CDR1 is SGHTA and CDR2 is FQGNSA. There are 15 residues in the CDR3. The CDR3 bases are TGTGCCAGCAGCTTACTGGAGACGCCTGGGGAGACCCAGTACTTC. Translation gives CASSLLETPGETQYF.

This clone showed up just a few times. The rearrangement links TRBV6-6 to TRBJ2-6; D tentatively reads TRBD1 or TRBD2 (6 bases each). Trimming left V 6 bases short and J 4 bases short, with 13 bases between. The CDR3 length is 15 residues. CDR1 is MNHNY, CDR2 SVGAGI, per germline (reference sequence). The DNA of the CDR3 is TGTGCCAGCAGCCCTAGGGGGGCCGGGGCCAACGTCCTGACTTTC. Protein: CASSPRGAGANVLTF.

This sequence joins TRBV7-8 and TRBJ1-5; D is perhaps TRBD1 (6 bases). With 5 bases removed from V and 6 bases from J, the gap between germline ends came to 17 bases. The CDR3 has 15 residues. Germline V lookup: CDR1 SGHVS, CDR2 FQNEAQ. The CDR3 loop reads CASSLTQGFAQPQHF. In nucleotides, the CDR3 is TGTGCCAGCAGCCTCACTCAGGGGTTTGCTCAGCCCCAGCATTTT.

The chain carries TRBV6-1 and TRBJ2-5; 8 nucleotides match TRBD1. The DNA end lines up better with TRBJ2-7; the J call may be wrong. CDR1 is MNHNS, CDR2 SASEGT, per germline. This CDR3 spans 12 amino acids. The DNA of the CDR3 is TGTGCCAGTCGACAGGGGAACTACGAGCAGTACTTC. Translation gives CASRQGNYEQYF.

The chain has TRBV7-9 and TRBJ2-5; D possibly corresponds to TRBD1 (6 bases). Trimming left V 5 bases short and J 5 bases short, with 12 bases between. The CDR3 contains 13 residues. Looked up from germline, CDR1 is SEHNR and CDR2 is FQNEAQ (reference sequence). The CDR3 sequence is CASSPRGPETQYF. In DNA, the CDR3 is TGTGCCAGCAGCCCCAGGGGTCCGGAGACCCAGTACTTC.

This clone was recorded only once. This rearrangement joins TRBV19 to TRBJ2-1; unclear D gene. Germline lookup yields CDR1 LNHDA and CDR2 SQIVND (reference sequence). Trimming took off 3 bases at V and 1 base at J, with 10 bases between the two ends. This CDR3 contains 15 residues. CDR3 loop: CASSITVVSYNEQFF. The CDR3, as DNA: TGTGCCAGTAGTATTACGGTAGTGTCCTACAATGAGCAGTTCTTC.